Below are 28 T cell receptor beta chains sequenced from a single sample in a study of cytomegalovirus exposure and HLA in healthy donors. The repertoire was sequenced with immunoSEQ multiplex PCR; TCRdb's copy has only in-frame clones and lacks some. The table records 250,000 to 400,000 clones, approximately 86% of them present only once. What was sequenced was PBMCs. These receptors originate from a woman aged 25 to 39 in good health and CMV-seropositive.

This chain links TRBV27 with TRBJ2-5; TRBD2 might be the D (6 bases). With 2 bases removed from V and 5 bases from J, the gap between germline ends came to 12 bases. The CDR3 is made up of 14 amino acids. Germline V lookup: CDR1 MNHEY, CDR2 SMNVEV (reference sequence). Here the CDR3 DNA reads TGTGCCAGCAGTTTAGGACTAAATTTGGAGACCCAGTACTTC. Amino acid sequence: CASSLGLNLETQYF.

The chain links TRBV28 to TRBJ2-7, with 10 nucleotides matching TRBD2. This CDR3 is built from 15 residues. Trimming cost V 3 bases and J 2 bases; bases outside gene matches: 4. CDR1 and CDR2 from the germline V gene are MDHEN and SYDVKM. The CDR3 sequence: CASSLTSGPTYEQYF. The DNA for the CDR3 is TGTGCCAGCAGTTTGACTAGCGGGCCAACCTACGAGCAGTACTTC.

The V call is TRBV12-5, the J call TRBJ2-1, with 7 bases lining up with TRBD1. The CDR3 has 14 residues. Unmatched junction bases numbered 1, after V lost 1 base and J lost 4 bases. CDR1 is LGHNT, CDR2 FRNRAP, per germline. The CDR3 spells CASGLEQGYNEQFF. In DNA form, the CDR3 reads TGTGCTAGTGGTTTGGAACAGGGGTACAATGAGCAGTTCTTC.

The chain recombines TRBV7-9 with TRBJ2-5, with 11 nucleotides matching TRBD2. The V gene end was trimmed by 5 bases and the J gene end by 0 bases; junction bases not matched to a gene: 5. Germline CDR1 reads SEHNR; CDR2 reads FQNEAQ (reference sequence). This CDR3 is 16 amino acids long. The CDR3: CASSPRLAGYQETQYF. CDR3 coding DNA: TGTGCCAGCAGCCCCCGACTAGCGGGGTACCAAGAGACCCAGTACTTC.

The chain couples TRBV4-3 to TRBJ2-4; perhaps TRBD2 as D (5 bases). Deletions cut 1 base from V and 8 bases from J, with 15 bases between. The CDR3 is 15 residues long. The germline V gene encodes CDR1 LGHNA and CDR2 YSLEER. The DNA for the CDR3 is TGCGCCAGCAGCCAAGGACGACGGAGGTTGGACATTCAGTACTTC. It translates to CASSQGRRRLDIQYF.

CDR3 DNA sequence: TGCGCCAGCAGCCAGGGAGCGTGGGACACTGAAGCTTTCTTT. This sequence encodes CASSQGAWDTEAFF. V gene TRBV4-1 combines with J gene TRBJ1-1; unclear D gene. This CDR3 is 14 amino acids long. Germline CDR1 is MGHRA and CDR2 is YSYEKL. V gave up 3 bases and J gave up 3 bases, with 11 bases separating them.

The chain joins TRBV2 to TRBJ2-1, with TRBD2 matching 7 bases. V was clipped by 10 bases and J by 5 bases; unmatched bases: 8. This CDR3 has 13 amino acids. Germline V gene lookup returns CDR1 SNHLY and CDR2 FYNNEI. CDR3 sequence (DNA): TGTGCCAACGGTGGCCTAGCGGACAATGAGCAGTTCTTC. Amino acid sequence: CANGGLADNEQFF.

The chain recombines TRBV28 with TRBJ2-3; 8 positions match TRBD2. In germline, CDR1 is MDHEN, CDR2 SYDVKM. V shed 3 bases and J 1 base; nucleotides not matched to a gene: 6. The CDR3 loop spans 16 amino acids. CDR3 in amino acids: CASSLTGGLGTDTQYF. The CDR3 coding sequence is TGTGCCAGCAGTTTGACGGGAGGGCTCGGCACAGATACGCAGTATTTT. Looking up the rest from reference TRBV28 and TRBJ2-3 gives the full variable domain: DVKVTQSSRYLVKRTGEKVFLECVQDMDHENMFWYRQDPGLGLRLIYFSYDVKMKEKGDIPEGYSVSREKKERFSLILESASTNQTSMYLCASSLTGGLGTDTQYFGPGTRLTVL.

The rearrangement links TRBV27 to TRBJ1-2, with D possibly matching TRBD1 (5 bases). CDR1 and CDR2 (germline): MNHEY, SMNVEV (reference sequence). The CDR3 contains 13 residues. V was cut by 3 bases and J by 4 bases, with 9 bases left in between. This chain's CDR3 is CASSFARAYGYTF. Written as DNA, the CDR3 is TGTGCCAGCAGTTTCGCCAGGGCCTATGGCTACACCTTC.

The J gene is TRBJ2-3, the V gene TRBV9; D may match TRBD1 or TRBD2 (7 bases each). This CDR3 spans 14 amino acids. V dropped 0 bases and J dropped 4 bases, with 9 bases sitting between them. The germline gives CDR1 SGDLS, CDR2 YYNGEE. DNA for the CDR3: TGTGCCAGCAGCGTAGCAGGGGGGGCAGATACGCAGTATTTT. Translating gives CASSVAGGADTQYF.

The CDR3 sequence: CASSYPNSPLHF. Here the CDR3 DNA reads TGTGCCAGCAGTTACCCTAATTCACCCCTCCACTTT. This chain uses TRBV27 with TRBJ1-6, with D hard to call. The CDR3 has 12 amino acids. V lost 4 bases to trimming and J lost 6 bases, with 4 bases between them. CDR1 and CDR2 (germline): MNHEY, SMNVEV (reference sequence).

This rearrangement joins TRBV7-2 to TRBJ1-2; unclear D gene. Germline V gene sequence: CDR1 SGHTA, CDR2 FQGNSA. V lost 1 base to trimming and J lost 0 bases, with 9 bases between them. This CDR3 region has 15 residues. This CDR3 reads CASSLEPRTNYGYTF. The CDR3 DNA is TGTGCCAGCAGCTTAGAGCCCAGGACTAACTATGGCTACACCTTC.

The chain is built from TRBV5-6 and TRBJ1-3, with D possibly matching TRBD1 (5 bases). This CDR3 region has 14 residues. V gave up 7 bases and J gave up 0 bases, with 11 bases separating them. Looked up from germline, CDR1 is SGHDT and CDR2 is YYEEEE. CDR3 sequence reads: CASSRDFSGNTIYF. The CDR3 nucleotides read TGTGCCAGCTCAAGGGACTTCTCTGGAAACACCATATATTTT.

The gene calls are TRBV28 and TRBJ2-7, with 7 bases matching TRBD1. Germline CDR1 MDHEN, CDR2 SYDVKM. CDR3 length equals 14 residues. Trimming removed 5 bases from V and 1 base from J; junction bases left unmatched: 5. CDR3 DNA: TGTGCCAGCAGTGCCGGGACAGCATCCTACGAGCAGTACTTC. Translated: CASSAGTASYEQYF.

V is TRBV15 and J is TRBJ1-1; no clear D gene. V lost 3 bases and J 0 bases, leaving 14 bases between the germline ends. The germline gives CDR1 LNHNV, CDR2 YYDKDF (reference sequence). This CDR3 is built from 16 residues. The CDR3 coding sequence is TGTGCCACCAGCAGGTTCCCCGGGGATCTGAACACTGAAGCTTTCTTT. Translating gives CATSRFPGDLNTEAFF. Full variable domain (rest looked up from reference TRBV15 and TRBJ1-1): DAMVIQNPRYQVTQFGKPVTLSCSQTLNHNVMYWYQQKSSQAPKLLFHYYDKDFNNEADTPDNFQSRRPNTSFCFLDIRSPGLGDTAMYLCATSRFPGDLNTEAFFGQGTRLTVV.

In its sample, this clone was seen a few times. CDR3 bases: TGCGCCAGCAGTGACGGGGCTGGGCAGCCCCAGCATTTT. Protein product: CASSDGAGQPQHF. The chain joins TRBV10-2 to TRBJ1-5; D is perhaps TRBD1 (5 bases). V lost 3 bases and J lost 7, with 10 bases in between. Per the germline V gene, CDR1 is WSHSY and CDR2 is SAAADI. The CDR3 has 13 residues.

This chain joins TRBV13 and TRBJ2-1; TRBD2 agrees at 14 bases. CDR3 length: 16 residues. V shed 0 bases, J shed 8 bases, and the junction held 3 bases outside the gene matches. In germline, CDR1 is PRHDT, CDR2 FYEKMQ (reference sequence). The CDR3 sequence is CASSLGTSGGAHEQFF. The CDR3 region has the DNA TGTGCCAGCAGCTTAGGGACTAGCGGGGGGGCCCATGAGCAGTTCTTC.

The chain employs TRBV5-1 and TRBJ1-1; 10 bases line up with TRBD1. Germline CDR1 and CDR2: SGHRS and YFSETQ. The CDR3 runs 13 residues. V was clipped by 7 bases and J by 3 bases; unmatched bases: 3. CDR3 amino acids: CASRQGADTEAFF. Written as DNA, the CDR3 is TGCGCCAGCCGACAGGGGGCGGACACTGAAGCTTTCTTT.

This clone showed up just a few times. V is TRBV6-1 and J is TRBJ2-7; 7 bases are a match to TRBD1. CDR3 length: 15 residues. CDR1 and CDR2 (germline): MNHNS, SASEGT. Germline trimming cut 2 bases from V and 1 base from J; bases unmatched to any gene: 5. The CDR3 reads CASSEKGATSYEQYF. Here the CDR3 DNA reads TGTGCCAGCAGTGAAAAGGGGGCGACTTCCTACGAGCAGTACTTC.

This chain uses TRBV28 with TRBJ2-2; possible D gene TRBD1, 6 bases. With 7 bases removed from V and 6 bases from J, the gap between germline ends came to 15 bases. The germline gives CDR1 MDHEN, CDR2 SYDVKM. The CDR3 runs to 14 residues. CDR3 coding DNA: TGTGCCAGCATCCTAACAGGGTTGGCCGGGGAGCTGTTTTTT. Its protein is CASILTGLAGELFF.

The genes are TRBV30 and TRBJ2-1; either TRBD1 or TRBD2 may fit D (5 bases each). This CDR3 is 15 amino acids long. V lost 0 bases and J 7 bases, leaving 16 bases between the germline ends. Germline lookup yields CDR1 GTSNPN and CDR2 SVGIG (reference sequence). CDR3 in DNA: TGTGCCTGGAGTGTACCCGGGACCGGGGCGAATGAGCAGTTCTTC. This translates into CAWSVPGTGANEQFF.

The V and J genes are TRBV30 and TRBJ2-6; D is uncertain. Per germline, CDR1 GTSNPN and CDR2 SVGIG (reference sequence). The CDR3 covers 14 residues. V was shortened by 5 bases and J by 0 bases, with 8 bases between the two germline ends. The CDR3 loop is CAWGRGSGANVLTF. CDR3 sequence (DNA): TGTGCCTGGGGTCGCGGCTCTGGGGCCAACGTCCTGACTTTC.

The chain carries TRBV27 and TRBJ2-3; TRBD2 matches 11 bases. CDR1 MNHEY and CDR2 SMNVEV come from the germline V gene (reference sequence). The V gene end was trimmed by 11 bases and the J gene end by 3 bases; junction bases not matched to a gene: 4. CDR3 length: 13 amino acids. CDR3 nucleotide sequence: TGTGCCTCTAGCGGGGGGATGACAGATACGCAGTATTTT. This codes for CASSGGMTDTQYF.

The gene calls are TRBV11-2 and TRBJ1-3; D is unresolved. Germline CDR1 and CDR2: SGHAT and FQNNGV. The length of the CDR3 is 16 residues. Trimming removed 5 bases from V and 0 bases from J, with 14 bases in between. The CDR3 loop is CASSPILESSGNTIYF. The CDR3 DNA follows: TGTGCCAGCAGCCCCATCCTTGAGAGCTCTGGAAACACCATATATTTT.

V gene TRBV29-1 combines with J gene TRBJ2-5; no definite D call. Germline loops: CDR1 SQVTM, CDR2 ANQGSEA. This CDR3 spans 13 amino acids. With 3 bases removed from V and 0 bases from J, the gap between germline ends came to 8 bases. CDR3 region: CSVEKGYQETQYF. Here the CDR3 DNA reads TGCAGCGTTGAGAAAGGGTACCAAGAGACCCAGTACTTC.

The gene calls are TRBV29-1 and TRBJ1-1; 7 bases match TRBD1. The CDR3 spans 13 residues. Germline-derived CDR1 and CDR2 are SQVTM and ANQGSEA. With V trimmed by 6 bases and J by 4 bases, 8 bases remained unmatched. CDR3 bases: TGCAGCGTCGCGACAGGGAGGGCCACTGAAGCTTTCTTT. It yields the protein CSVATGRATEAFF. The variable domain in full, completed from reference TRBV29-1 and TRBJ1-1, reads SAVISQKPSRDICQRGTSLTIQCQVDSQVTMMFWYRQQPGQSLTLIATANQGSEATYESGFVIDKFPISRPNLTFSTLTVSNMSPEDSSIYLCSVATGRATEAFFGQGTRLTVV.

The chain combines TRBV21-1 with TRBJ2-7. TRBV21-1 is marked as a pseudogene. The CDR3 consists of 13 residues. The CDR3 DNA reads TGTGCCAGCACCCTGTCGGATGCCTACGAGCAGTACTTC. Translating it yields CASTLSDAYEQYF.

In its sample, this clone was seen once. The chain couples TRBV7-2 to TRBJ1-1, with no clear D. Trimming left V 1 base short and J 1 base short, with 7 bases between. The CDR3 runs to 14 residues. Germline CDR1 is SGHTA and CDR2 is FQGNSA. The DNA of the CDR3 is TGTGCCAGCAGCTTAGATTTCGGGAACACTGAAGCTTTCTTT. It encodes CASSLDFGNTEAFF. Based on the CDR3 plus reference TRBV7-2 and TRBJ1-1, the full variable domain is GAGVSQSPSNKVTEKGKDVELRCDPISGHTALYWYRQSLGQGLEFLIYFQGNSAPDKSGLPSDRFSAERTGGSVSTLTIQRTQQEDSAVYLCASSLDFGNTEAFFGQGTRLTVV.